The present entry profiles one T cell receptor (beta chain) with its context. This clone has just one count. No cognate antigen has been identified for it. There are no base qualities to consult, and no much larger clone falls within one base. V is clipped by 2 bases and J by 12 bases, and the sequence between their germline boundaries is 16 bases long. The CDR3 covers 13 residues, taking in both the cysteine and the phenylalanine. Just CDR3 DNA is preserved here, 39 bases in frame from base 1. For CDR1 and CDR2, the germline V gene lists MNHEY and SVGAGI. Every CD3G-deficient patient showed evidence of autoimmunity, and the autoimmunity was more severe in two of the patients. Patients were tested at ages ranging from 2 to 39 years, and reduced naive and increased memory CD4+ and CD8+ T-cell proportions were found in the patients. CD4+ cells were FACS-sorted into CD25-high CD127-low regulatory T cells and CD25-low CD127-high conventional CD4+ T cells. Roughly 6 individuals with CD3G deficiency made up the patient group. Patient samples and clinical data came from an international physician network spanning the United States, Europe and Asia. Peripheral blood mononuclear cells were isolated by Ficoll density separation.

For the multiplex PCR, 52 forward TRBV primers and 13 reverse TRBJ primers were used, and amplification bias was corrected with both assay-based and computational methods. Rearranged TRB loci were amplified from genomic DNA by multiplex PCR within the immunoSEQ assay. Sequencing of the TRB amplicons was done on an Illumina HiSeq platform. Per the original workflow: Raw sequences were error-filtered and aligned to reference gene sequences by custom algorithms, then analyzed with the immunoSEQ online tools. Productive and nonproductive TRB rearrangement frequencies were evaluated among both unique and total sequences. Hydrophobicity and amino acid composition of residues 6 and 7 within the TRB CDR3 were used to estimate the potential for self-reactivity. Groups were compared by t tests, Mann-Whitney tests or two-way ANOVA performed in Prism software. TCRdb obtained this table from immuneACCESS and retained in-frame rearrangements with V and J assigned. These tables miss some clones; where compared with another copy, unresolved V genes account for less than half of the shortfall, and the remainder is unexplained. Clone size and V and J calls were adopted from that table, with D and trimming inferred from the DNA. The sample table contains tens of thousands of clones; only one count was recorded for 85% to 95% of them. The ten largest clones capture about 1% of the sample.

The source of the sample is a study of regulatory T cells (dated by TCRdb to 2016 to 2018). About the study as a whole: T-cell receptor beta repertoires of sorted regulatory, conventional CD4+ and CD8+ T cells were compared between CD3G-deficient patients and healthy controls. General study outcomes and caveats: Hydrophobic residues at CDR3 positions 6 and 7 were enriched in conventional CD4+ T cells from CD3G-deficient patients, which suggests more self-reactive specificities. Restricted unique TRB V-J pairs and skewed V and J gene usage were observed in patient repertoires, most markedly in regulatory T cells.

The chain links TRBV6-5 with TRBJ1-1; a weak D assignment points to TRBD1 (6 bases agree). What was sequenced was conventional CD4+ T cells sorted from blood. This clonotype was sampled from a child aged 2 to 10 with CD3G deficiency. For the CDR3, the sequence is CASSYRKQGRTFF. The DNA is TGTGCCAGCAGTTACCGCAAACAGGGAAGGACTTTCTTT.